Listed here is a single T cell receptor (beta chain). Its specificity is unknown. Unique molecular identifiers featured in each of the TCR beta cDNA libraries. Between roughly 1 and 10 million T cells gave rise to 500,000 to 600,000 cDNA molecules. TCRdb ran MiXCR on the PCR reads and lists one entry per CDR3 protein. This table has approximately 730,000 distinct CDR3 sequences, roughly 46% appearing once. CDR3 size: 17 residues. Germline CDR1 is LGHDT and CDR2 is YNNKEL (reference sequence). Trimming took off 4 bases at V and 2 bases at J, with 18 bases between the two ends. The sample originates from a study of post-analysis software for immune sequencing data. Looking at the study overall: The cohort encompassed relapsing-remitting, secondary progressive and progressive-relapsing multiple sclerosis disease courses. Broader study findings: Included in a set of five TRBV segments more frequent in patients than controls were TRBV5-6, TRBV5-1 and TRBV20-1. Controls' normalized Chao1 diversity significantly exceeded that of multiple sclerosis patients. Clustering by F measure revealed strong co-clustering among samples prepared together in one batch.

This TCR came from a girl between 5 and 17 years old with multiple sclerosis. The V and J genes are TRBV3-1 and TRBJ2-1, with D perhaps matching TRBD2 (6 bases). The sequencing sample was made of blood. The CDR3 DNA follows: TGTGCCAGCAGCCCCCCGGGAGCGACCAACCCCTACAATGAGCAGTTCTTC. Protein: CASSPPGATNPYNEQFF.